The 19 T cell receptor beta chains below come from one sample, sequenced in a study of blood T cells in healthy people across ages. Next came a second PCR, run for about 6 to 11 cycles, which used a sample-barcoded 5' primer along with a J-beta primer mix. TCRdb analysed the 5' RACE reads with MiXCR anew, one entry per CDR3 protein. Of some 1.5 million distinct CDR3 sequences listed, about 30% were seen once; the top ten hold about 7.7%. Sequencing was carried out using blood. The source of these receptors is a woman in her thirties in good health.

The chain couples TRBV20-1 to TRBJ1-6; a possible D gene is TRBD1 (6 bases). Germline loops: CDR1 DFQATT, CDR2 SNEGSKA (reference sequence). The CDR3 consists of 17 residues. With 1 base removed from V and 0 bases from J, the gap between germline ends came to 13 bases. The CDR3 protein is CSARVQGQHSYNSPLHF. CDR3 nucleotide sequence: TGCAGTGCTAGAGTTCAGGGGCAACACTCCTATAATTCACCCCTCCACTTT.

This clonotype was detected ten times or more. The chain recombines TRBV29-1 with TRBJ2-1; D is possibly TRBD2 (6 bases). This CDR3 has 13 amino acids. CDR1 and CDR2 from the germline V gene are SQVTM and ANQGSEA. The V end was cut by 3 bases, the J end by 7 bases, with 13 bases between. The CDR3 here is CSVDGSGVNEQFF. For the CDR3, the DNA is TGCAGCGTTGATGGCTCGGGGGTGAATGAGCAGTTCTTC.

This chain connects TRBV12-3 or TRBV12-4 to TRBJ1-4, with a tentative D call TRBD1 (5 bases). This CDR3 spans 16 amino acids. Trimming pared 4 bases from V and 4 bases from J, leaving 16 bases between. CDR3 DNA: TGTGCCAGCAGTTACAGGCTAGGGGCGAATAATGAAAAACTGTTTTTT. Translated: CASSYRLGANNEKLFF.

The chain uses TRBV3-1 and TRBJ1-2; 7 nucleotides line up with TRBD1. V trimming: 4 bases; J trimming: 8 bases; junction bases outside the gene matches: 10. CDR3 length equals 14 residues. The V gene's germline CDR1 is LGHDT and CDR2 YNNKEL (reference sequence). Written as DNA, the CDR3 is TGTGCCAGCAGCCGAACAGGGGCCCCTCAGGGCTACACCTTC. Encoded protein: CASSRTGAPQGYTF.

This clonotype came up many times. The chain uses TRBV29-1 and TRBJ2-3; D is unclear. The germline gives CDR1 SQVTM, CDR2 ANQGSEA. V lost 2 bases to trimming and J lost 2 bases, with 8 bases between them. CDR3 length: 13 residues. The CDR3 DNA sequence: TGCAGCGTTGAAATGGGAATCACAGATACGCAGTATTTT. Its protein product is CSVEMGITDTQYF.

This clonotype has a handful of counts. The chain has TRBV5-1 and TRBJ2-7; possibly TRBD2 for D (6 bases). Near its end, the DNA agrees better with TRBJ2-5, so the J call may be wrong. Per germline, CDR1 SGHRS and CDR2 YFSETQ. There are 16 residues in the CDR3. This CDR3 reads CASSSNQYTGGWTQYF. In DNA, the CDR3 is TGCGCCAGCAGCTCGAACCAATATACAGGAGGGTGGACCCAGTACTTC.

CDR3 DNA: TGCAGTGCTAGACGTATAGGGGAGAGCTATTCACCCCTCCACTTT. Its translation: CSARRIGESYSPLHF. This rearrangement joins TRBV20-1 to TRBJ1-6; D is perhaps TRBD1 (5 bases). Germline V lookup: CDR1 DFQATT, CDR2 SNEGSKA (reference sequence). The CDR3 is 15 residues long. V lost 2 bases, J lost 8 bases, and 16 bases lay in between.

This rearrangement joins TRBV12-3 or TRBV12-4 to TRBJ2-3; unclear D gene. V dropped 3 bases and J dropped 7 bases, with 14 bases sitting between them. The CDR3 covers 14 residues. Here the CDR3 reads CASSFPSRDNTQYF. CDR3 nucleotides: TGTGCCAGCAGTTTCCCATCGAGAGATAATACGCAGTATTTT.

The DNA for the CDR3 is TGTGCCAGCAGCCAAGAGGAGCAGGGATCCTTCGGCTACACCTTC. This translates into CASSQEEQGSFGYTF. The chain joins TRBV3-1 to TRBJ1-2, with a tentative D call TRBD1 (5 bases). Germline lookup yields CDR1 LGHDT and CDR2 YNNKEL (reference sequence). The CDR3 has 15 amino acids. V was shortened by 0 bases and J by 8 bases, with 16 bases between the two germline ends.

This clonotype was observed a few times. The V call is TRBV7-2, the J call TRBJ2-4; D is perhaps TRBD2 (6 bases). The germline CDR1 and CDR2 sequences are SGHTA and FQGNSA. Trimming pared 5 bases from V and 7 bases from J, leaving 15 bases between. This CDR3 contains 14 residues. CDR3 in DNA: TGTGCCAGCAGCACACCCGGGAGAGAGAACATTCAGTACTTC. This translates into CASSTPGRENIQYF. Full variable domain (missing parts from reference TRBV7-2 and TRBJ2-4): GAGVSQSPSNKVTEKGKDVELRCDPISGHTALYWYRQSLGQGLEFLIYFQGNSAPDKSGLPSDRFSAERTGGSVSTLTIQRTQQEDSAVYLCASSTPGRENIQYFGAGTRLSVL.

This clonotype occurred once. CDR3 protein: CSVSTGGNQPQHF. CDR3 bases: TGCAGCGTATCAACAGGAGGCAATCAGCCCCAGCATTTT. The rearrangement uses TRBV29-1 and TRBJ1-5, with D perhaps TRBD1 (5 bases). The CDR3 runs to 13 residues. Germline V gives CDR1 SQVTM, CDR2 ANQGSEA. Deletions cut 6 bases from V and 2 bases from J, with 11 bases between.

This clonotype was found a few times. The V and J genes are TRBV5-1 and TRBJ2-3; 7 bases are a match to TRBD2. Germline-derived CDR1 and CDR2 are SGHRS and YFSETQ. This CDR3 contains 16 residues. With V trimmed by 4 bases and J by 3 bases, 11 bases remained unmatched. DNA of the CDR3: TGCGCCAGCAGCCCCACTGTTGGAGCGGGGACAGATACGCAGTATTTT. It yields the protein CASSPTVGAGTDTQYF.

This clonotype came up a few times. The genes are TRBV4-3 and TRBJ2-5; 7 bases are shared with TRBD2. There are 13 residues in the CDR3. The ends lost 5 bases at V and 7 bases at J; junction bases unmatched: 7. The germline V gene has CDR1 LGHNA and CDR2 YSLEER. This chain's CDR3 is CASSGFGGGTQYF. In nucleotides, the CDR3 is TGCGCCAGCAGCGGATTTGGGGGGGGGACCCAGTACTTC.

This clonotype was observed a handful of times. V and J are TRBV6-5 and TRBJ2-7, with 7 bases matching TRBD2. The germline V gene encodes CDR1 MNHEY and CDR2 SVGAGI. J lost 2 bases, V lost 6 bases, and 10 bases had no gene match. The CDR3 has 15 residues. CDR3 DNA: TGTGCCAGCAGACCCGGGTCTAGCGGAACCTACGAGCAGTACTTC. Protein product: CASRPGSSGTYEQYF.

This clonotype occurred a few times. CDR3 sequence reads: CASSHRDRPLEQGYTF. The CDR3 DNA reads TGTGCCAGCAGTCACCGGGACAGGCCCCTGGAGCAAGGCTACACCTTC. V gene TRBV6-5 combines with J gene TRBJ1-2, with 8 bases that match TRBD1. The CDR3 spans 16 residues. V was clipped by 5 bases and J by 8 bases; unmatched bases: 16. The V gene's germline CDR1 is MNHEY and CDR2 SVGAGI.

The table lists this clonotype with many counts. The chain is built from TRBV5-1 and TRBJ2-5, with D unresolved. Germline V gives CDR1 SGHRS, CDR2 YFSETQ. Deletions cut 6 bases from V and 4 bases from J, with 13 bases between. CDR3 size: 13 residues. For the CDR3, the DNA is TGCGCCAGCAAGGACCCCAAGGGAGAGACCCAGTACTTC. Its translation is CASKDPKGETQYF.

This clonotype was counted once. One junction end disagrees with the germline gene, perhaps due to a read error. This sequence joins TRBV24-1 and TRBJ2-1; D call uncertain. Germline V gives CDR1 KGHDR, CDR2 SFDVKD. CDR3 length: 16 residues. CDR3 nucleotides: TGTGCCACCAGTGATCGTTTGGCGGTCTCCTACAATAAGCAGTTCTTC. This sequence encodes CATSDRLAVSYNKQFF.

This chain uses TRBV7-3 with TRBJ2-3; tentative D call: TRBD2 (5 bases). The CDR3 has 16 residues. Looked up from germline, CDR1 is SGHTA and CDR2 is FQGTGA. V lost 4 bases, J lost 3 bases, and 17 bases lay in between. DNA of the CDR3: TGTGCCAGCAGCTCACCCCCGGGGTACGGAACAGATACGCAGTATTTT. This sequence encodes CASSSPPGYGTDTQYF.

The chain combines TRBV4-1 with TRBJ2-7; D tentatively fits TRBD1 or TRBD2 (5 bases each). The CDR3 sequence is 14 residues long. Germline loops: CDR1 MGHRA, CDR2 YSYEKL. Trimming left V 1 base short and J 2 bases short, with 9 bases between. CDR3 region: CASSQAGATYEQYF. The CDR3 coding sequence is TGCGCCAGCAGCCAAGCCGGGGCGACCTACGAGCAGTACTTC.